This is a list of T cell receptor beta chains from one sample in a study of identifying expanded T cells in peripheral blood. Profiled with immunoSEQ multiplex PCR; TCRdb holds only in-frame clones, not every one. The sample records under 95,000 clones, around 89% being singletons. The specimen was blood. Source of these receptors: a person aged 18-70 years in good health. The CDR3 runs from the conserved cysteine through the conserved F or W. Fields, in order: J gene, clone size, D gene, V gene, CDR3 protein, CDR3 DNA. A D gene is named only where the DNA matches it firmly. For some rows the clone size is stated as once, few or many, or as a class when expanded; others skip it.

j_call: TRBJ1-2
clone_size: NA
d_call: NA
v_call: TRBV9
cdr3_aa: CASSVDGTPYNYGYTF
cdr3_nt: TGTGCCAGCAGCGTAGATGGAACTCCATATAACTATGGCTACACCTTC

j_call: TRBJ1-1
clone_size: NA
d_call: NA
v_call: TRBV5-6
cdr3_aa: CASSLGVNTEAFF
cdr3_nt: TGTGCCAGCAGCCTGGGTGTGAACACTGAAGCTTTCTTT

j_call: TRBJ2-7
clone_size: NA
d_call: TRBD2
v_call: TRBV28
cdr3_aa: CASRPGLAGVNSYEQYF
cdr3_nt: TGTGCCAGCAGACCGGGACTAGCGGGAGTAAACTCCTACGAGCAGTACTTC

j_call: TRBJ2-7
clone_size: NA
d_call: NA
v_call: TRBV11-2
cdr3_aa: CASSPINRQNSGNSYEQYF
cdr3_nt: TGTGCCAGCAGCCCGATCAACCGACAAAATAGCGGAAACTCCTACGAGCAGTACTTC

j_call: TRBJ2-2
clone_size: NA
d_call: TRBD2
v_call: TRBV2
cdr3_aa: CASKRLAGVSNTGELFF
cdr3_nt: TGTGCCAGTAAAAGACTAGCGGGGGTATCGAACACCGGGGAGCTGTTTTTT

j_call: TRBJ2-5
clone_size: NA
d_call: NA
v_call: TRBV5-1
cdr3_aa: CASSPKGVETQYF
cdr3_nt: TGCGCCAGCAGCCCCAAGGGGGTAGAGACCCAGTACTTC

j_call: TRBJ1-6
clone_size: NA
d_call: TRBD1
v_call: TRBV6-1
cdr3_aa: CASSLVQGANSPLHF
cdr3_nt: TGTGCCAGCAGTTTGGTACAGGGGGCAAATTCACCCCTCCACTTT

j_call: TRBJ1-1
clone_size: few
d_call: NA
v_call: TRBV19
cdr3_aa: CASTQDSENTEAFF
cdr3_nt: TGTGCCAGTACCCAGGACAGCGAGAACACTGAAGCTTTCTTT

j_call: TRBJ2-3
clone_size: NA
d_call: TRBD2
v_call: TRBV9
cdr3_aa: CASRNRGADTQYF
cdr3_nt: TGTGCCAGCAGGAACCGGGGGGCAGATACGCAGTATTTT

j_call: TRBJ2-7
clone_size: once
d_call: NA
v_call: TRBV11-2
cdr3_aa: CASSFAQRNEQYF
cdr3_nt: TGTGCCAGCAGCTTCGCCCAGCGAAACGAGCAGTACTTC

j_call: TRBJ2-2
clone_size: NA
d_call: NA
v_call: TRBV5-1
cdr3_aa: CASSLAENQNTGELFF
cdr3_nt: TGCGCCAGCAGCTTGGCCGAAAACCAGAACACCGGGGAGCTGTTTTTT

j_call: TRBJ2-7
clone_size: NA
d_call: NA
v_call: TRBV4-3
cdr3_aa: CASSEALGGYEQYF
cdr3_nt: TGCGCCAGCAGCGAAGCTCTCGGAGGGTACGAGCAGTACTTC

j_call: TRBJ2-7
clone_size: NA
d_call: TRBD1
v_call: TRBV28
cdr3_aa: CASSRPRQGTFLSYEQYF
cdr3_nt: TGTGCCAGCAGCCGACCCCGACAGGGGACTTTCCTTTCCTACGAGCAGTACTTC

j_call: TRBJ2-7
clone_size: NA
d_call: NA
v_call: TRBV21-1
cdr3_aa: CASSSRLAGGVYEQYF
cdr3_nt: TGCGCCAGCAGCTCCCGGCTAGCGGGAGGGGTCTACGAGCAGTACTTC

j_call: TRBJ2-2
clone_size: NA
d_call: TRBD2
v_call: TRBV5-1
cdr3_aa: CASSLSGGAGELFF
cdr3_nt: TGCGCCAGCAGCTTAAGCGGGGGGGCCGGGGAGCTGTTTTTT

j_call: TRBJ2-7
clone_size: NA
d_call: TRBD2
v_call: TRBV7-2
cdr3_aa: CASGELAGVYEQYF
cdr3_nt: TGTGCCAGCGGGGAACTAGCGGGGGTTTACGAGCAGTACTTC

j_call: TRBJ2-1
clone_size: NA
d_call: TRBD1
v_call: TRBV4-3
cdr3_aa: CASSPSGQTYNEQFF
cdr3_nt: TGCGCCAGCAGCCCATCGGGACAGACCTACAATGAGCAGTTCTTC

j_call: TRBJ2-3
clone_size: NA
d_call: TRBD2
v_call: TRBV5-4
cdr3_aa: CASSTGTSGTDTQYF
cdr3_nt: TGTGCCAGCAGCACCGGGACTAGCGGGACAGATACGCAGTATTTT

j_call: TRBJ2-5
clone_size: NA
d_call: TRBD1
v_call: TRBV6-6
cdr3_aa: CASSDSGTGGRETQYF
cdr3_nt: TGTGCCAGCAGTGACTCCGGGACAGGGGGCAGGGAGACCCAGTACTTC

j_call: TRBJ1-1
clone_size: once
d_call: NA
v_call: TRBV19
cdr3_aa: CASSPTPNTEAFF
cdr3_nt: TGTGCCAGTAGCCCGACCCCGAACACTGAAGCTTTCTTT

j_call: TRBJ1-5
clone_size: NA
d_call: NA
v_call: TRBV7-8
cdr3_aa: CASSQQRHQPQHF
cdr3_nt: TGTGCCAGCAGCCAACAGAGGCATCAGCCCCAGCATTTT

j_call: TRBJ1-3
clone_size: NA
d_call: NA
v_call: TRBV18
cdr3_aa: CASSPLEGSGNTIYF
cdr3_nt: TGTGCCAGCTCACCACTCGAGGGCTCTGGAAACACCATATATTTT

j_call: TRBJ2-7
clone_size: NA
d_call: NA
v_call: TRBV9
cdr3_aa: CASSADASDSYEQYF
cdr3_nt: TGTGCCAGCAGCGCAGACGCTAGCGACTCCTACGAGCAGTACTTC

j_call: TRBJ1-6
clone_size: NA
d_call: TRBD1
v_call: TRBV4-3
cdr3_aa: CASTDRGGGNSPLHF
cdr3_nt: TGCGCCAGCACGGACAGGGGTGGCGGGAATTCACCCCTCCACTTT